Listed below are T cell receptor beta chains from one sample, sequenced in a study of somatic mutations in cytotoxic T cells in rheumatoid arthritis. Produced via immunoSEQ multiplex PCR; TCRdb's table is partial and in-frame only. The sample gives 15,000 to 20,000 clones, around 80% of which show up once; about 9.6% is in the top ten. Sequencing used CD8+ T cells sorted from blood. These receptor sequences come from an adult with rheumatoid arthritis. Both conserved end residues are part of each CDR3. D genes are given only for firm matches. Size is omitted from some rows. Given values are once, few, many or a class for expanded clones.

TGCGCCAGCAGCCACATAGGAGCGGGAGACGCGGAGACCCAGTACTTC	CASSHIGAGDAETQYF	TRBV4-1	NA	TRBD2	TRBJ2-5
TGCAGCGTCTCGAACCCCCTTGGCGGCTACACCTTC	CSVSNPLGGYTF	TRBV29-1	NA	NA	TRBJ1-2
TGTGCCAGCAATAGCGGGGGGCCCTACAATGAGCAGTTCTTC	CASNSGGPYNEQFF	TRBV2	few	TRBD2	TRBJ2-1
TGCAGCGCCCCTTCCCCCGGGACCCTAATCGGGGAGACCCAGTACTTC	CSAPSPGTLIGETQYF	TRBV29-1	NA	NA	TRBJ2-5
TGCAGCGTGGAGGGGTGGCAGGGGGGAGGGACCGGGGAGCTGTTTTTT	CSVEGWQGGGTGELFF	TRBV29-1	NA	NA	TRBJ2-2
TGTGCCATCAGTGTGGGACAGCTCACAGATACGCAGTATTTT	CAISVGQLTDTQYF	TRBV10-3	NA	TRBD1	TRBJ2-3
TGTGCCAGCAAAAGGGGGACATGGAGGACCGGGGAGCTGTTTTTT	CASKRGTWRTGELFF	TRBV27	NA	NA	TRBJ2-2
TGTGCCAGCAGTTACGGGACCACTGAAGCTTTCTTT	CASSYGTTEAFF	TRBV6-6	NA	NA	TRBJ1-1
TGTGCCAGTAGTATAATGTTTCCCCGGGACAGGGCTCTCGAGCAGTACTTC	CASSIMFPRDRALEQYF	TRBV19	NA	TRBD1	TRBJ2-7
TGTGCCAGCAGCCCGGAGTTTAGCAGGCACTACGAGCAGTACTTC	CASSPEFSRHYEQYF	TRBV7-2	few	NA	TRBJ2-7
TGTGCCAGTACCCCAACAGGGGGATCATCCGAGCAGTACTTC	CASTPTGGSSEQYF	TRBV19	NA	TRBD1	TRBJ2-7
TGTGCCTGGGCCCTCAGCGGGGGCCTGATCAATGAGCAGTTCTTC	CAWALSGGLINEQFF	TRBV30	NA	TRBD2	TRBJ2-1
TGTGCCAGCAGCGGGGAGATTCCCTACAATGAGCAGTTCTTC	CASSGEIPYNEQFF	TRBV9	NA	NA	TRBJ2-1
TGTGCCTGGAGTGTACATTACAGCCGGACCTCCTACGAGCAGTACTTC	CAWSVHYSRTSYEQYF	TRBV30	NA	NA	TRBJ2-7
TGTGCCAGCAGTTGGTTCAAGACAGGGGACGAGCAGTACTTC	CASSWFKTGDEQYF	TRBV27	NA	TRBD1	TRBJ2-7
TGTGCCAGCTCCAAATATAGCGGGGCCGCGCCCCTCACCATTCAAGAGACCCAGTACTTC	CASSKYSGAAPLTIQETQYF	TRBV18	NA	TRBD2	TRBJ2-5
TGTGCCAGCAGCTCAGAAGGGTCAGGGCCCTCCTACGAGCAGTACTTC	CASSSEGSGPSYEQYF	TRBV7-9	NA	NA	TRBJ2-7
TGCAGCGTTGACGGACTAGCGGGAGCCAATGAGCAGTTCTTC	CSVDGLAGANEQFF	TRBV29-1	once	TRBD2	TRBJ2-1
TGTGCCAGCAGTGAAGCGTCCACAGCCTACTACGAGCAGTACTTC	CASSEASTAYYEQYF	TRBV6-1	NA	NA	TRBJ2-7
TGTGCCAGCAGCGTAGTTGGGGTGGCGAGGACCGGGGAGCTGTTTTTT	CASSVVGVARTGELFF	TRBV9	NA	NA	TRBJ2-2
TGTGCCAGCAGTCACGACCTAGCGGGAGCGCCGACTTACGAGCAGTACTTC	CASSHDLAGAPTYEQYF	TRBV28	once	TRBD2	TRBJ2-7
TGTGCCAGCGCAAGTGAACAGGGATTCAATGAGCAGTTCTTC	CASASEQGFNEQFF	TRBV6-5	few	NA	TRBJ2-1
TGTGCCAGCAGTGGGCGGGGGGACCTAATACTAGCCAAAAACATTCAGTACTTC	CASSGRGDLILAKNIQYF	TRBV6-1	NA	TRBD2	TRBJ2-4
TGTGCCAGTAGTGACCGGTGGGGCCGGGACAGGGGGTTGGGCACTGAAGCTTTCTTT	CASSDRWGRDRGLGTEAFF	TRBV19	NA	TRBD1	TRBJ1-1
TGCAGCGTTGACCAGGGATCTGGGGCCAACGTCCTGACTTTC	CSVDQGSGANVLTF	TRBV29-1	NA	NA	TRBJ2-6
TGTGCCAGCAGCCCGACGGTGGGTCTAGCGGGAGAGACCCAGTACTTC	CASSPTVGLAGETQYF	TRBV9	NA	TRBD2	TRBJ2-5